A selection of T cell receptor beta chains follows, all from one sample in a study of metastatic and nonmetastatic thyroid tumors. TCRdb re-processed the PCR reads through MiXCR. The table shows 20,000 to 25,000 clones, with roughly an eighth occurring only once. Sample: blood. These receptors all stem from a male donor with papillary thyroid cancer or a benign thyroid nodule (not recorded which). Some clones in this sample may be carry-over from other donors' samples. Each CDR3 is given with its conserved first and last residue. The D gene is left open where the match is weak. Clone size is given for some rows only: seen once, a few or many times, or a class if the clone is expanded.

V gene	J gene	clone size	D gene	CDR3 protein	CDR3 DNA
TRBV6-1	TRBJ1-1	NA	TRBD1	CASSAGQQMNTEASF	TGTGCCAGCAGTGCGGGACAGCAAATGAACACTGAAGCTTCCTTT
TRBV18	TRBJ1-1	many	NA	CASSPSLTQMNTEAFF	TGTGCCAGCTCACCAAGTTTAACACAGATGAACACTGAAGCTTTCTTT
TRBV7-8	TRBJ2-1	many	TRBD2	CASSLWGGSSYNEQFF	TGTGCCAGCAGCTTATGGGGCGGGAGCTCCTACAATGAGCAGTTCTTC
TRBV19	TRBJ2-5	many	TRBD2	CASSPTGTSGRGETQYF	TGTGCCAGTAGTCCCACCGGGACTAGCGGGAGGGGGGAGACCCAGTACTTC
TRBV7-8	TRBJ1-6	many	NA	CASSSEPGSPLHF	TGTGCCAGCAGCTCAGAGCCAGGTTCACCCCTCCACTTT
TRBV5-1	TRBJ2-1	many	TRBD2	CASSPGTSGGLSNEQFF	TGCGCCAGCAGCCCAGGGACTAGCGGAGGCCTTAGCAATGAGCAGTTCTTC
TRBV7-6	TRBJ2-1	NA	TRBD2	CASSLAAGESGSSYNEQFF	TGTGCCAGCAGCTTAGCTGCAGGGGAGAGCGGGAGCTCCTACAATGAGCAGTTCTTC
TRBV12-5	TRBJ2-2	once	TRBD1	CASGFTPRWQGADRNTGELFF	TGTGCTAGTGGTTTTACCCCTCGGTGGCAGGGGGCCGACCGGAACACCGGGGAGCTGTTTTTT
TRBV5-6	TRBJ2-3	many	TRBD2	CASSPQGGRSRDTQYF	TGTGCCAGCAGCCCCCAGGGCGGGAGGTCGCGGGATACGCAGTATTTT
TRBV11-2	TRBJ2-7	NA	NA	CASSLLPRVGNEQYF	TGTGCCAGCAGCTTATTGCCTAGGGTGGGGAACGAGCAGTACTTC
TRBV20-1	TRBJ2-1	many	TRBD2	CSARDIAGGNEQFF	TGCAGTGCTAGAGATATTGCGGGGGGGAATGAGCAGTTCTTC
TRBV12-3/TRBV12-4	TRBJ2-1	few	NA	CASRLGGHNEQFF	TGTGCCAGCAGACTGGGCGGTCACAATGAGCAGTTCTTC
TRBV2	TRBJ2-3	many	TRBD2	CASSQMGLAGTDTQYF	TGTGCCAGCAGTCAAATGGGACTAGCGGGAACAGATACGCAGTATTTT
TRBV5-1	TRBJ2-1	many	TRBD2	CASSLNSGRHVF	TGCGCCAGCAGCTTGAACTCCGGGAGGCACGTCTTC
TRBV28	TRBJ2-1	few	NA	CASSFGGITYNEQFF	TGTGCGAGCAGTTTCGGAGGAATAACCTACAATGAGCAGTTCTTC
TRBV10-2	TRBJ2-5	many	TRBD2	CASSVPGLAGGPQQETQYF	TGCGCCAGCAGTGTTCCCGGACTAGCGGGAGGGCCTCAACAAGAGACCCAGTACTTC
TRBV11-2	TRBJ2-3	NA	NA	CASSPTRDRRDTQYF	TGTGCCAGCAGCCCCACCCGGGACCGGAGGGATACGCAGTATTTT
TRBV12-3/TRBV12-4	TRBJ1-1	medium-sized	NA	CASSFSMWKNTEAFF	TGTGCCAGCAGTTTCAGTATGTGGAAGAACACTGAAGCTTTCTTT
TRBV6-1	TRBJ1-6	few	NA	CASSTSTVTYNSPLHF	TGTGCCAGCAGCACCAGTACAGTGACCTATAATTCACCCCTCCACTTT
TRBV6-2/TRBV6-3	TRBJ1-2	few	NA	CASSLTRAAGYTF	TGTGCCAGCAGCCTAACAAGGGCGGCAGGCTACACCTTC
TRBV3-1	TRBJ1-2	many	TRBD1	CASSPRTGGNYGYTF	TGTGCCAGCAGCCCGAGGACAGGGGGCAATTATGGCTACACCTTC
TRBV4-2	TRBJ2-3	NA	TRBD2	CASSQDLAGGTDTQYF	TGTGCCAGCAGCCAAGATCTAGCGGGGGGCACAGATACGCAGTATTTT
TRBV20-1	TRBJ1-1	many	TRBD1	CSAQDRATANTEAFF	TGCAGTGCTCAGGACAGGGCCACGGCCAACACTGAAGCTTTCTTT
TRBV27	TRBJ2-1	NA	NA	CASGVGSINEQFF	TGTGCCAGCGGGGTGGGGTCTATCAATGAGCAGTTCTTC
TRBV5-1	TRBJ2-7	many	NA	CASSLQSSYEQYF	TGCGCCAGCAGCTTGCAGAGCTCCTACGAGCAGTACTTC
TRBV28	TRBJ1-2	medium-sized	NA	CASRDIDGYTF	TGTGCCAGCAGGGATATCGATGGCTACACCTTC
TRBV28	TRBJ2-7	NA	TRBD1	CASSGTGGSYEQYF	TGTGCCAGCTCCGGGACAGGGGGCTCCTACGAGCAGTACTTC
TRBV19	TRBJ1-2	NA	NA	CASSIVQVARKSYTF	TGTGCCAGTAGTATAGTACAGGTAGCGCGCAAGAGCTACACCTTC
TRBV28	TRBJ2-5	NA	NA	CASNLSRRGGETQYF	TGTGCCAGCAATCTATCGCGGAGAGGTGGAGAGACCCAGTACTTC
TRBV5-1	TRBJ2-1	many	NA	CASSLSPNEQFF	TGCGCCAGCAGCTTGTCTCCTAATGAGCAGTTCTTC
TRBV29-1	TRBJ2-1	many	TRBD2	CSVESLAGVEQFF	TGCAGCGTTGAGTCACTAGCGGGAGTTGAGCAGTTCTTC
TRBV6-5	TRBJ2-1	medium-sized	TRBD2	CASSYSPPGLDGLSEQFF	TGTGCCAGCAGTTACAGCCCCCCGGGACTAGACGGTCTCTCTGAGCAGTTCTTC
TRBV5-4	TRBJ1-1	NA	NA	CASSPPGGVSEAFF	TGTGCCAGCAGCCCGCCTGGGGGAGTAAGTGAAGCTTTCTTT
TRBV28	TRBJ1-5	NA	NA	CASSSMGHQPQHF	TGTGCCAGCAGTTCGATGGGACATCAGCCCCAGCATTTT
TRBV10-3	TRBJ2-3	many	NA	CAISPRTDTQYF	TGTGCCATCAGTCCCCGCACAGATACGCAGTATTTT
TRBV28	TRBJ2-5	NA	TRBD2	CASSENTSGRGQTQYF	TGTGCCAGCAGTGAAAACACTAGCGGGAGAGGGCAGACCCAGTACTTC
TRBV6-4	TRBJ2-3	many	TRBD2	CASSVAGGTDTQYF	TGTGCCAGCAGTGTAGCGGGAGGCACAGATACGCAGTATTTT
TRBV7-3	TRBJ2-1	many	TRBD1	CASSDMTGSSYNEQFF	TGTGCCAGCAGCGATATGACAGGGAGCTCCTACAATGAGCAGTTCTTC
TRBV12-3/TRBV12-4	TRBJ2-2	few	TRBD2	CASRSLAGGPGGELFF	TGTGCCAGCAGGTCACTAGCGGGAGGGCCGGGAGGGGAGCTGTTTTTT
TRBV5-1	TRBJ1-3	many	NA	CASSLGTAGNTIYF	TGCGCCAGCAGCTTGGGGACTGCTGGAAACACCATATATTTT
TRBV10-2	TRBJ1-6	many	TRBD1	CASSEVGRGNSPLHF	TGCGCCAGCAGTGAAGTCGGCAGGGGGAATTCACCCCTCCACTTT